This T cell receptor beta chain was captured in a study of T cell changes during pregnancy in multiple sclerosis. CDR3 length: 20 residues. The V gene lost 0 bases and the J gene lost 0 bases, with 24 bases spanning the gap. CDR1 and CDR2 (germline): GTSNPN, SVGIG (reference sequence). The assay was immunoSEQ multiplex PCR, and TCRdb's table has in-frame clones only and misses some. The sample contains about 42,000 clones, less than 90% of which appear only once. The source of this sequence is a female donor with multiple sclerosis, enrolled in a pregnancy study. This chain links TRBV30 with TRBJ2-1; D is perhaps TRBD2 (5 bases). This sample comprised CD4+ T cells from peripheral blood mononuclear cells, obtained in the second trimester of pregnancy. CDR3 protein: CAWSVTRTHGTGYSYNEQFF. CDR3 in DNA: TGTGCCTGGAGTGTCACCCGGACCCACGGTACGGGGTACTCCTACAATGAGCAGTTCTTC.